This T cell receptor beta chain appears in the sequencing data of a study of T-cell reconstitution after alpha-beta-depleted transplantation in children. General study points: Surviving thymic progenitors and recipient T cells were the source of high TCRbeta diversity at day 60 in some patients. Counts and diversity of T cells one year after transplant came mostly from newly produced T cells. Approximately two months post-transplant, alpha-beta T cells reportedly originated from several hundred expanded graft clones.

As it was prepared, the TCRbeta library received unique molecular identifiers. TCRdb passed the PCR reads through MiXCR, listing each CDR3 protein once. In the table there are hundreds of thousands of distinct CDR3 sequences, approximately 14% of which are singletons. CDR3 length: 15 residues. The V gene lost 0 bases and the J gene lost 0 bases, with 9 bases spanning the gap. Germline V gene lookup returns CDR1 SGHRS and CDR2 YFSETQ. This clonotype was observed at least ten times. Its antigen is not known. The source material was PBMCs, sampled before TCRalphabeta/CD19-depleted stem cell transplant. The J gene is TRBJ1-2, the V gene TRBV5-1, with a possible D match to TRBD1 (5 bases). This receptor was identified in a girl aged 2 to 9 with congenital amegakaryocytic thrombocytopenia, due to receive a stem cell transplant. The CDR3 DNA follows: TGCGCCAGCAGCTTGGCGGCAGGGACTAACTATGGCTACACCTTC. This codes for CASSLAAGTNYGYTF.